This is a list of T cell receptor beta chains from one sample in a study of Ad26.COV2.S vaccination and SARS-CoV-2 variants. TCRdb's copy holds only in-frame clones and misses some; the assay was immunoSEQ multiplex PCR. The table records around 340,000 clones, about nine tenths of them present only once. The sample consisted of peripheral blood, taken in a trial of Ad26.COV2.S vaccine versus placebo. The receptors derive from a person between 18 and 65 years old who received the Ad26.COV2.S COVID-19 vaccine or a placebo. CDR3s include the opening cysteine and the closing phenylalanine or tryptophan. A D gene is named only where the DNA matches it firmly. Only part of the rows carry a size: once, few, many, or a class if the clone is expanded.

cdr3_aa: CASSLFRTGGGLSTDTQYF
cdr3_nt: TGCGCCAGCAGCTTGTTCCGGACAGGGGGTGGTTTGAGCACAGATACGCAGTATTTT
d_call: TRBD1
clone_size: NA
v_call: TRBV5-1
j_call: TRBJ2-3

cdr3_aa: CASSMGLAGGRNEQFF
cdr3_nt: TGTGCCAGCAGCATGGGACTAGCGGGAGGGCGCAATGAGCAGTTCTTC
d_call: TRBD2
clone_size: once
v_call: TRBV7-2
j_call: TRBJ2-1

cdr3_aa: CSVGSGGGETQYF
cdr3_nt: TGCAGCGTTGGCTCAGGGGGCGGTGAGACCCAGTACTTC
d_call: TRBD1
clone_size: NA
v_call: TRBV29-1
j_call: TRBJ2-5

cdr3_aa: CASSLRTSGRVSTGELFF
cdr3_nt: TGTGCCAGCAGTTTAAGGACTAGCGGGAGGGTTAGCACCGGGGAGCTGTTTTTT
d_call: TRBD2
clone_size: many
v_call: TRBV28
j_call: TRBJ2-2

cdr3_aa: CASSLLGPGQPNEKLFF
cdr3_nt: TGTGCCAGCAGCTTACTTGGGCCGGGACAGCCCAATGAAAAACTGTTTTTT
d_call: TRBD1
clone_size: NA
v_call: TRBV7-3
j_call: TRBJ1-4

cdr3_aa: CASSPDLYEQYF
cdr3_nt: TGTGCCAGCAGCCCGGACCTCTACGAGCAGTACTTC
d_call: NA
clone_size: NA
v_call: TRBV5-4
j_call: TRBJ2-7

cdr3_aa: CASARELGNGYTF
cdr3_nt: TGTGCCAGCGCGAGGGAATTGGGTAATGGCTACACCTTC
d_call: NA
clone_size: NA
v_call: TRBV7-3
j_call: TRBJ1-2

cdr3_aa: CASSLTENTEAFF
cdr3_nt: TGTGCCAGCTCACTGACGGAGAACACTGAAGCTTTCTTT
d_call: NA
clone_size: NA
v_call: TRBV18
j_call: TRBJ1-1

cdr3_aa: CASSFLLEAYEQYF
cdr3_nt: TGTGCCAGCAGCTTTCTTTTAGAAGCCTACGAGCAGTACTTC
d_call: NA
clone_size: NA
v_call: TRBV13
j_call: TRBJ2-7

cdr3_aa: CSASPSLSYEQYF
cdr3_nt: TGCAGTGCTAGTCCTAGCCTCTCCTACGAGCAGTACTTC
d_call: NA
clone_size: once
v_call: TRBV20-1
j_call: TRBJ2-7

cdr3_aa: CASSLGGFSSYNEQFF
cdr3_nt: TGCGCCAGCAGCTTGGGGGGCTTCAGCTCCTACAATGAGCAGTTCTTC
d_call: NA
clone_size: NA
v_call: TRBV5-1
j_call: TRBJ2-1

cdr3_aa: CASSQSGASGEKLFF
cdr3_nt: TGCGCCAGCAGCCAATCGGGGGCTAGTGGCGAAAAACTGTTTTTT
d_call: NA
clone_size: once
v_call: TRBV5-1
j_call: TRBJ1-4

cdr3_aa: CASSLARKETQYF
cdr3_nt: TGTGCCAGCAGCTTAGCGAGGAAAGAGACCCAGTACTTC
d_call: NA
clone_size: NA
v_call: TRBV7-9
j_call: TRBJ2-5

cdr3_aa: CASSWDLAETQYF
cdr3_nt: TGTGCCAGCAGTTGGGACCTAGCGGAGACCCAGTACTTC
d_call: NA
clone_size: NA
v_call: TRBV27
j_call: TRBJ2-5

cdr3_aa: CASSSRLAVDTQYF
cdr3_nt: TGTGCCAGCAGCTCAAGACTAGCAGTGGATACGCAGTATTTT
d_call: TRBD2
clone_size: NA
v_call: TRBV7-2
j_call: TRBJ2-3

cdr3_aa: CASSKHRDLETQYF
cdr3_nt: TGTGCCAGCAGTAAACACAGGGATTTGGAGACCCAGTACTTC
d_call: NA
clone_size: NA
v_call: TRBV6-5
j_call: TRBJ2-5

cdr3_aa: CASSVEVRADEQFF
cdr3_nt: TGTGCCAGCAGCGTAGAGGTTAGGGCTGATGAGCAGTTCTTC
d_call: NA
clone_size: NA
v_call: TRBV9
j_call: TRBJ2-1

cdr3_aa: CASSYSRSGQGSEQYF
cdr3_nt: TGTGCCAGCAGTTACTCGAGATCCGGGCAGGGTAGCGAGCAGTACTTC
d_call: NA
clone_size: NA
v_call: TRBV6-5
j_call: TRBJ2-7

cdr3_aa: CASSQGQGWNEKLFF
cdr3_nt: TGCGCCAGCAGCCAAGGACAGGGTTGGAATGAAAAACTGTTTTTT
d_call: TRBD1
clone_size: NA
v_call: TRBV4-3
j_call: TRBJ1-4

cdr3_aa: CASSPLIGTGASEQYF
cdr3_nt: TGTGCCAGCAGCCCTCTGATCGGGACAGGCGCTTCTGAGCAGTACTTC
d_call: TRBD1
clone_size: NA
v_call: TRBV6-2/TRBV6-3
j_call: TRBJ2-7

cdr3_aa: CASSLMGDIKLFF
cdr3_nt: TGCGCCAGCAGCTTGATGGGGGATATAAAACTGTTTTTT
d_call: NA
clone_size: NA
v_call: TRBV5-1
j_call: TRBJ1-4

cdr3_aa: CASSVEAGGYTGELFF
cdr3_nt: TGTGCCAGCAGCGTAGAAGCGGGAGGGTACACCGGGGAGCTGTTTTTT
d_call: TRBD2
clone_size: once
v_call: TRBV9
j_call: TRBJ2-2

cdr3_aa: CASSRATGVHEQYF
cdr3_nt: TGTGCCAGCAGCCGCGCCACAGGGGTACACGAGCAGTACTTC
d_call: TRBD1
clone_size: NA
v_call: TRBV7-2
j_call: TRBJ2-7

cdr3_aa: CASSYRRTSGGTDTQYF
cdr3_nt: TGTGCCAGCAGTTACAGGCGGACTAGCGGGGGCACAGATACGCAGTATTTT
d_call: TRBD2
clone_size: NA
v_call: TRBV6-2/TRBV6-3
j_call: TRBJ2-3

cdr3_aa: CASRGTSYEQYF
cdr3_nt: TGTGCCAGCCGCGGGACTAGTTACGAGCAGTACTTC
d_call: TRBD2
clone_size: few
v_call: TRBV7-9
j_call: TRBJ2-7

cdr3_aa: CATGTPQETQYF
cdr3_nt: TGTGCCACCGGGACTCCTCAAGAGACCCAGTACTTC
d_call: NA
clone_size: NA
v_call: TRBV10-3
j_call: TRBJ2-5